This T cell receptor beta chain originates from a study of T cell repertoires in ileal Crohn's disease. Findings and limits, study-wide: Endoscopy was done a median approximately seven months after surgery.

Clones were sequenced by immunoSEQ multiplex PCR, and TCRdb holds only the in-frame ones, with some missing. The table records more than 15,000 clones, 72% of them present only once. This clone has only a few counts. The antigen is not known. This sample's time point: neoterminal ileum biopsy at postoperative endoscopy, about 6 months after surgery. CDR3 length: 18 amino acids. With 5 bases clipped from V and 7 bases from J, the junction kept 19 bases outside the gene matches. The germline V gene has CDR1 SGHDT and CDR2 YYEEEE. The V call is TRBV5-6, the J call TRBJ2-2; TRBD1 aligns across 8 bases. This sequence originates from an adult with Crohn's disease. The sequenced material came from ileal tissue. CDR3 DNA: TGTGCCAGCAGGCGTAAGGCAGGGGGCGATCGGAACGGCGGGGAGCTGTTTTTT. It encodes CASRRKAGGDRNGGELFF. The full variable domain, completed using reference TRBV5-6 and TRBJ2-2, is DAGVTQSPTHLIKTRGQQVTLRCSPKSGHDTVSWYQQALGQGPQFIFQYYEEEERQRGNFPDRFSGHQFPNYSSELNVNALLLGDSALYLCASRRKAGGDRNGGELFFGEGSRLTVL.